The 9 T cell receptor beta chains below come from one sample, sequenced in a study of T cells after yellow fever vaccination. TCRdb used MiXCR to reprocess the 5' RACE reads, holding one entry per CDR3 protein. The repertoire holds almost 600,000 distinct CDR3 sequences, approximately 12% seen once, with about an eighth in the top ten. This sample comprised PBMCs, obtained on the day of the yellow fever booster vaccination. The receptor set was obtained from a man aged 25 to 40 who received the YFV17D yellow fever vaccine.

This chain uses TRBV14 with TRBJ2-7; D is unresolved. V dropped 2 bases and J dropped 4 bases, with 6 bases sitting between them. In germline, CDR1 is SGHDN, CDR2 FVKESK. The CDR3 loop spans 12 amino acids. The CDR3 DNA is TGTGCCAGCAGCCAACGGAAGTACGAGCAGTACTTC. Translating gives CASSQRKYEQYF.

This clonotype has only a few counts. The chain uses TRBV12-3 or TRBV12-4 and TRBJ2-5, with 11 bases matching TRBD2. V lost 3 bases and J lost 2; bases outside the gene matches: 5. This CDR3 has 16 amino acids. The CDR3 DNA sequence: TGTGCCAGCAGTTTTCCTAGCGGGAGGATTCAAGAGACCCAGTACTTC. Encoded protein: CASSFPSGRIQETQYF.

This clonotype was counted many times. This chain links TRBV24-1 with TRBJ2-3; no clear D gene. Per the germline V gene, CDR1 is KGHDR and CDR2 is SFDVKD. This CDR3 spans 14 amino acids. V was cut by 0 bases and J by 8 bases, with 11 bases left in between. This CDR3 reads CATSDLGRDGTQYF. CDR3 DNA sequence: TGTGCCACCAGTGATTTGGGCCGTGACGGTACGCAGTATTTT.

The chain has TRBV12-3 or TRBV12-4 and TRBJ1-1; 7 positions agree with TRBD1. This CDR3 has 11 amino acids. With 6 bases clipped from V and 11 bases from J, the junction kept 6 bases outside the gene matches. CDR3 protein: CASRQGVVAFF. CDR3 nucleotides: TGTGCCAGCAGGCAGGGGGTAGTGGCTTTCTTT.

This sequence joins TRBV11-2 and TRBJ1-1; D not certain. This CDR3 has 16 amino acids. V lost 0 bases and J 3 bases, leaving 14 bases between the germline ends. Germline loops: CDR1 SGHAT, CDR2 FQNNGV. In nucleotides, the CDR3 is TGTGCCAGCAGCTTAGATCTCGGGGTTGGGGACACTGAAGCTTTCTTT. It is translated as CASSLDLGVGDTEAFF.

CDR3 in amino acids: CASSLGRTVEETQYF. The CDR3 region has the DNA TGTGCCAGCAGCCTCGGGAGGACAGTGGAAGAGACCCAGTACTTC. V is TRBV7-9 and J is TRBJ2-5; the D gene is possibly TRBD2 (7 bases). The CDR3 totals 15 residues. Germline CDR1 SEHNR, CDR2 FQNEAQ (reference sequence). Trimming cost V 5 bases and J 3 bases, with 16 bases left between them. Using reference TRBV7-9 and TRBJ2-5 for the parts outside the CDR3, the full variable domain is DTGVSQNPRHKITKRGQNVTFRCDPISEHNRLYWYRQTLGQGPEFLTYFQNEAQLEKSRLLSDRFSAERPKGSFSTLEIQRTEQGDSAMYLCASSLGRTVEETQYFGPGTRLLVL.

This clonotype has more than one count but fewer than ten. The rearrangement links TRBV20-1 to TRBJ2-5; D tentatively fits TRBD1 or TRBD2 (6 bases each). This CDR3 contains 14 residues. Germline V gene sequence: CDR1 DFQATT, CDR2 SNEGSKA (reference sequence). V lost 2 bases and J lost 5, with 15 bases in between. This chain's CDR3 is CSARPPGARETQYF. The CDR3 bases are TGCAGTGCTAGACCCCCGGGGGCTAGGGAGACCCAGTACTTC.

This clonotype was detected only a few times. This chain links TRBV6-1 with TRBJ2-1, with 9 bases lining up with TRBD2. The germline V gene encodes CDR1 MNHNS and CDR2 SASEGT. The J segment lost 6 bases and the V segment lost 6 bases, leaving 9 bases of the junction unmatched. The CDR3 totals 15 residues. CDR3 sequence: CASSTTSGWVNEQFF. CDR3 sequence (DNA): TGTGCCAGCAGCACGACTAGCGGCTGGGTCAATGAGCAGTTCTTC.

This chain connects TRBV10-3 to TRBJ2-1; perhaps D is TRBD1 or TRBD2 (5 bases each). The CDR3 is 14 residues long. V was shortened by 7 bases and J by 4 bases, with 14 bases between the two germline ends. CDR1 ENHRY and CDR2 SYGVKD come from the germline V gene. Here the CDR3 DNA reads TGTGCCATCAATCGGGGCGTTAGTTACAATGAGCAGTTCTTC. It codes for CAINRGVSYNEQFF.